This entry features one TCR beta chain sequence. The specificity of this receptor is unknown. No base qualities exist here, and no much larger clone lies one base off it. Genomic DNA was isolated from the sorted cells so that the TCRbeta CDR3 region could be sequenced. TCRbeta CDR3 regions were sequenced using the immunoSEQ Assay. In its TCRdb copy, this immuneACCESS table keeps in-frame sequences only and misses some clones. Where compared with another copy, unresolved V genes explain less than half of these, and the others have no known cause. This sample holds just under 45,000 clones; 80% were observed only once. The ten largest clonotypes hold 3.5% to 5% of the sample. Patients with a history of autoimmune disease or receiving systemic immunosuppression were excluded from the trial. Peripheral blood for TCR sequencing was drawn from every dose cohort at baseline, at cycle 4 day 1 and at cycle 7 day 1. Samples were obtained from an open-label, multicenter, first-in-human phase I dose-escalation trial of ivuxolimab. Adults with locally advanced or metastatic head and neck squamous cell, hepatocellular, melanoma or renal cell carcinoma were enrolled in the trial. Before TCR sequencing, CD4+ T cells and CD8+ T cells were sorted from peripheral blood as separate populations.

These data originate in a study of OX40 agonist ivuxolimab in advanced cancers. About the study as a whole: Ivuxolimab, which targeted the costimulatory receptor OX40 (CD134), was an agonistic, fully human IgG2 monoclonal antibody. Partial responses were achieved by three dose-escalation patients, of whom one had hepatocellular carcinoma and two had cutaneous melanoma. Intravenous ivuxolimab was administered to patients every 2 weeks at six dose levels: 0.01, 0.1, 0.3, 1.5, 3 and 10 mg/kg. A male proportion of almost 85% and a mean age of approximately 61 years, ranging from roughly 20 to 80, were recorded for the dose-escalation cohort. Among the approximately 50 dose-escalation patients, some 20 had hepatocellular carcinoma, roughly 15 melanoma, 9 renal cell carcinoma and 9 head and neck cancer. Prior anti-PD-1, anti-PD-L1 or anti-CTLA-4 therapy was permitted, and 40% of dose-escalation patients had received checkpoint inhibitors. The point of sequencing TCRbeta in the periphery was to test whether ivuxolimab changed TCR sequence diversity and drove clonal T-cell expansion. The paper describes the monotherapy dose-escalation part (N of about 57 patients) of the phase I trial of ivuxolimab.

Results the study describes overall, beyond this receptor: After ivuxolimab, CD8+ T cells had more expanded clones than CD4+ T cells on average. The antigen specificity of the clonally expanded peripheral T cells was not determined. In partial responders in the 0.1-3.0 mg/kg groups, normalized peripheral clonal expansion was found to be among the lowest, especially among CD8+ T cells. Clonal expansion of both CD4+ and CD8+ blood T cells was observed from baseline to week 6 at doses 0.1 to 3.0 mg/kg. Low levels of normalized T-cell clonal expansion were also seen in some patients who did not respond.

From the cysteine through the phenylalanine, the CDR3 covers 15 amino acids. The retained sequence is limited to the CDR3, 45 bases, with the frame set at the first base. The germline V gene yields SGHNT for CDR1 and YENEEA for CDR2. V loses 3 bases at its end and J loses 4 bases; junction bases beyond the gene matches: 6. The source of this sequence is an adult with an advanced solid tumor such as melanoma, head and neck, liver or kidney cancer. Sample: CD4+ or CD8+ T cells sorted from blood, taken in a trial of the OX40 agonist ivuxolimab. Recombination connected TRBV11-3 to TRBJ2-1; 7 nucleotides in the junction match TRBD1. The CDR3 loop reads CASSFTGEGYNEQFF. The nucleotides are TGTGCCAGCAGCTTTACAGGGGAAGGTTACAATGAGCAGTTCTTC.